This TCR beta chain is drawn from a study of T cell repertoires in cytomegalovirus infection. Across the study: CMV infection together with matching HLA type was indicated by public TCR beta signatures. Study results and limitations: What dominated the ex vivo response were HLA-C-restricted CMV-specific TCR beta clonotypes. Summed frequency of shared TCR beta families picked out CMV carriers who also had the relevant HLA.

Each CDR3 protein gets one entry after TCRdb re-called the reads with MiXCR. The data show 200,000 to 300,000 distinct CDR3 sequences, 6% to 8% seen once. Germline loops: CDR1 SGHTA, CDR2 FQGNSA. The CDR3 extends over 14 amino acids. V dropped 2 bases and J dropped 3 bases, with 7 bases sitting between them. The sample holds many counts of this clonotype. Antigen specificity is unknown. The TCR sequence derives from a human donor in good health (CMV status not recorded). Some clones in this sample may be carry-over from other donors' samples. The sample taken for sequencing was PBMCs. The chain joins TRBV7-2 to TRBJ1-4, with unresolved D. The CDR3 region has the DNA TGTGCCAGCAGCTTAAATGCAGCTAATGAAAAACTGTTTTTT. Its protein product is CASSLNAANEKLFF. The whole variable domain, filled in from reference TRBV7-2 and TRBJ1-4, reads GAGVSQSPSNKVTEKGKDVELRCDPISGHTALYWYRQSLGQGLEFLIYFQGNSAPDKSGLPSDRFSAERTGGSVSTLTIQRTQQEDSAVYLCASSLNAANEKLFFGSGTQLSVL.